The rows below give T cell receptor beta chains drawn from one sample of a study of cytomegalovirus exposure and HLA in healthy donors. Some clones are missing from TCRdb's copy, which holds only in-frame ones; the method was immunoSEQ multiplex PCR. This sample has 95,000 to 120,000 clones, with 70% to 85% found just once. Sample: PBMCs. The receptors derive from a middle-aged woman in good health and CMV-seropositive. CDR3s include the opening cysteine and the closing phenylalanine or tryptophan. Each record gives: clone size, V gene, J gene, D gene, CDR3 length, CDR3 protein, CDR3 DNA. D genes are given only for firm matches. Only some rows state a clone size, as once, few, many or a class for expanded clones.

-	TRBV6-1	TRBJ1-4	-	15	CASSVSGSTNEKLFF	TGTGCCAGCAGTGTCTCGGGTTCAACTAATGAAAAACTGTTTTTT
-	TRBV19	TRBJ1-6	-	15	CASSRRTMGASPLHF	TGTGCCAGTAGTAGGAGGACGATGGGGGCTTCACCCCTCCACTTT
-	TRBV18	TRBJ2-7	TRBD1	14	CASSQDRDSSEQYF	TGTGCCAGCTCACAGGACAGGGATTCGTCCGAGCAGTACTTC
-	TRBV27	TRBJ2-5	TRBD1	13	CASRRDRGETQYF	TGTGCCAGCAGACGGGACAGGGGAGAGACCCAGTACTTC
few	TRBV6-5	TRBJ1-6	-	13	CASSYREHSPLHF	TGTGCCAGCAGTTACCGGGAGCATTCACCCCTCCACTTT
-	TRBV7-9	TRBJ2-7	-	11	CSSSLGGEQYF	TGTTCCAGCAGCTTAGGAGGAGAGCAGTACTTC
-	TRBV5-1	TRBJ2-3	TRBD2	18	CASSTGLAGTPGSDTQYF	TGCGCCAGCAGCACGGGACTAGCGGGTACCCCTGGTTCAGATACGCAGTATTTT
-	TRBV2	TRBJ2-7	-	12	CASLEVRGEQYF	TGTGCCAGCCTGGAGGTCCGGGGCGAGCAGTACTTC
-	TRBV30	TRBJ2-5	TRBD1	15	CAWAPDRGGRETQYF	TGTGCCTGGGCCCCGGACAGGGGCGGCCGGGAGACCCAGTACTTC
-	TRBV19	TRBJ1-5	TRBD1	15	CASSMIRTGVQPQHF	TGTGCCAGTAGTATGATTCGGACAGGGGTTCAGCCCCAGCATTTT
-	TRBV7-2	TRBJ2-2	-	15	CASSRQFSDTGELFF	TGTGCCAGCAGCCGACAGTTTTCAGACACCGGGGAGCTGTTTTTT
few	TRBV15	TRBJ1-1	-	15	CATSPKGRGNTEAFF	TGTGCCACCAGTCCCAAGGGGCGCGGGAACACTGAAGCTTTCTTT
-	TRBV6-1	TRBJ1-1	-	14	CASRITGLGTEAFF	TGTGCCAGCAGAATAACAGGGTTGGGGACTGAAGCTTTCTTT
-	TRBV29-1	TRBJ2-1	-	16	CSVEDGRGAGYNEQFF	TGCAGCGTTGAAGATGGCCGGGGGGCTGGGTACAATGAGCAGTTCTTC
once	TRBV6-5	TRBJ1-1	TRBD1	14	CASSDQGVNTEAFF	TGTGCCAGCAGTGATCAGGGGGTGAACACTGAAGCTTTCTTT
-	TRBV27	TRBJ1-2	TRBD1	15	CASSPGTGGDYGYTF	TGTGCCAGCAGTCCGGGGACAGGGGGGGACTATGGCTACACCTTC
-	TRBV27	TRBJ1-2	TRBD1	16	CASSFRGRQGNYGYTF	TGTGCCAGCAGTTTTCGGGGAAGACAGGGAAACTATGGCTACACCTTC
-	TRBV19	TRBJ2-7	TRBD2	18	CASSISRLAGDPMKEQYF	TGTGCCAGTAGTATAAGTCGACTAGCGGGAGACCCCATGAAAGAGCAGTACTTC
-	TRBV27	TRBJ2-1	TRBD2	14	CASGGLAMGDEQFF	TGTGCCAGCGGGGGACTAGCAATGGGCGATGAGCAGTTCTTC
-	TRBV28	TRBJ2-1	-	16	CASSLSGSSSYNEQFF	TGTGCCAGCAGTTTAAGCGGGTCTAGCTCCTACAATGAGCAGTTCTTC
-	TRBV19	TRBJ2-1	TRBD2	16	CASSRTSGSVNNEQFF	TGTGCCAGTAGTCGGACTAGCGGGAGCGTCAACAATGAGCAGTTCTTC
-	TRBV7-2	TRBJ2-7	-	12	CASSIQAGEQYF	TGTGCCAGCAGCATACAGGCCGGCGAGCAGTACTTC
-	TRBV18	TRBJ2-7	TRBD1	13	CASSSDRDGEQYF	TGTGCCAGCTCCTCGGACAGGGACGGCGAGCAGTACTTC
few	TRBV30	TRBJ2-7	-	12	CAWMRSSYEQYF	TGTGCCTGGATGAGGTCCTCCTACGAGCAGTACTTC
-	TRBV2	TRBJ2-7	-	15	CASTEDAGSHYEQYF	TGTGCCAGCACCGAAGACGCAGGTTCGCACTACGAGCAGTACTTC
-	TRBV6-5	TRBJ2-5	TRBD1	14	CASSRQGRRETQYF	TGTGCCAGCAGCCGACAGGGGAGGAGGGAGACCCAGTACTTC
-	TRBV7-3	TRBJ2-3	TRBD2	17	CASSPQAGGLARDTQYF	TGTGCCAGCAGCCCCCAAGCCGGCGGACTAGCGAGAGATACGCAGTATTTT
-	TRBV2	TRBJ1-1	-	11	CASRPEGAAFF	TGTGCCAGCAGGCCGGAAGGGGCAGCTTTCTTT
-	TRBV11-2	TRBJ2-5	TRBD1	15	CASSSRTGGPETQYF	TGTGCCAGCAGCTCAAGGACAGGGGGCCCAGAGACCCAGTACTTC
-	TRBV6-1	TRBJ2-7	TRBD2	15	CASTLASGTSYEQYF	TGTGCCAGCACGCTGGCTAGCGGGACATCCTACGAGCAGTACTTC
-	TRBV2	TRBJ2-3	-	13	CASTWGSTDTQYF	TGTGCCAGCACTTGGGGCTCCACAGATACGCAGTATTTT
-	TRBV5-6	TRBJ1-6	-	18	CASSLPNDRRGRNSPLHF	TGTGCCAGCAGCTTGCCGAACGACAGGCGGGGGAGGAATTCACCCCTCCACTTT
-	TRBV5-4	TRBJ2-7	TRBD1	15	CASSLAGQGDYEQYF	TGTGCCAGCAGCTTGGCCGGGCAGGGGGACTACGAGCAGTACTTC
-	TRBV12-5	TRBJ2-5	-	14	CASGLGQGQETQYF	TGTGCTAGTGGTTTGGGCCAGGGTCAAGAGACCCAGTACTTC
-	TRBV4-3	TRBJ2-3	TRBD2	18	CASSQDLGLAGGADTQYF	TGCGCCAGCAGCCAAGATTTGGGGCTAGCGGGGGGGGCAGATACGCAGTATTTT
few	TRBV5-3	TRBJ2-3	TRBD2	15	CARSLAGGRTDTQYF	TGTGCCAGAAGCTTAGCGGGGGGCCGCACAGATACGCAGTATTTT
many	TRBV19	TRBJ1-2	-	15	CASSIDYTEYYGYTF	TGTGCCAGTAGTATAGATTACACAGAGTACTATGGCTACACCTTC
-	TRBV7-9	TRBJ2-2	TRBD1	16	CASSSRQGLDTGELFF	TGTGCCAGCAGCTCGAGACAGGGTTTGGACACCGGGGAGCTGTTTTTT
-	TRBV4-1	TRBJ2-5	-	15	CASSPLIGEEETQYF	TGCGCCAGCAGCCCACTAATAGGTGAGGAAGAGACCCAGTACTTC
-	TRBV9	TRBJ2-1	TRBD2	15	CASSVAGREGREQFF	TGTGCCAGCAGCGTAGCGGGTCGGGAGGGCAGGGAGCAGTTCTTC
once	TRBV28	TRBJ1-5	TRBD1	15	CASTSGQGGNQPQHF	TGTGCCAGCACCTCCGGACAGGGGGGCAATCAGCCCCAGCATTTT
-	TRBV7-9	TRBJ2-7	-	12	CSSRGATGEQYF	TGTTCCAGCCGGGGGGCGACGGGGGAGCAGTACTTC
-	TRBV12-5	TRBJ1-1	TRBD1	15	CASGLLQGVGTEAFF	TGTGCTAGTGGTTTGCTACAGGGGGTGGGCACTGAAGCTTTCTTT
-	TRBV7-2	TRBJ1-3	-	15	CASRDGRNSGNTIYF	TGTGCCAGCAGGGACGGGAGGAATTCTGGAAACACCATATATTTT
-	TRBV9	TRBJ2-2	TRBD2	15	CASSATGTSNRELFF	TGTGCCAGCAGCGCTACCGGGACTAGCAACCGGGAGCTGTTTTTT
-	TRBV30	TRBJ2-1	TRBD2	14	CACSSGRAYNEQFF	TGTGCCTGCTCAAGCGGGAGGGCCTACAATGAGCAGTTCTTC
once	TRBV7-9	TRBJ1-1	-	12	CSSSLEYREAFF	TGTTCCAGCAGCTTGGAGTACCGTGAAGCTTTCTTT
-	TRBV4-1	TRBJ2-2	TRBD1	15	CASSQGQGRTGELFF	TGCGCCAGCAGCCAAGGACAGGGACGCACCGGGGAGCTGTTTTTT
-	TRBV27	TRBJ1-2	-	16	CASSLRGQSRLYGYTF	TGTGCCAGCAGCCTACGCGGACAGTCCCGCCTCTATGGCTACACCTTC